A selection of T cell receptor beta chains follows, all from one sample in a study of CD8+ T cells in alopecia areata. Only in-frame clones appear in the TCRdb table, and some are missing; sequencing was by immunoSEQ multiplex PCR. The data contain 150,000 or so clones, about 90% of them singletons. The starting material was CD8+ T cells sorted from blood, obtained at week 0. The origin of the receptors is a human donor with alopecia areata. CDR3s include the opening cysteine and the closing phenylalanine or tryptophan.

v_call	j_call	cdr3_aa
TRBV13	TRBJ2-1	CASSLGKRANEQFF
TRBV27	TRBJ2-1	CASSPPDSYNEQFF
TRBV9	TRBJ2-3	CASSVGTSLADTQYF
TRBV5-4	.	CASSYGTYEQYF
TRBV7-9	TRBJ2-7	CASSLTDEQYF
TRBV29-1	TRBJ2-1	CSAGLRDRVFF
TRBV5-1	TRBJ2-1	CASSLWAGNNEQFF
TRBV27	TRBJ2-3	CASRILAGDGYTQYF
TRBV9	TRBJ2-1	CASNEDSSSYNEQFF
TRBV7-9	TRBJ1-1	CASSSSGQASF
TRBV6-6	TRBJ1-2	CASSIRTGDYGYTF
TRBV23-1	TRBJ1-5	CASSQPRGDRGDQPQHF
TRBV2	TRBJ2-1	CASSGNEQFF
TRBV2	TRBJ2-7	CASSASGGALNEQYF
TRBV30	TRBJ2-3	CAWSVPGAGYFTDTQYF
TRBV19	TRBJ1-1	CASHTGTYLEAFF
TRBV10-3	TRBJ2-4	CAISEAFLGAKNIQYF
TRBV7-9	TRBJ2-1	CASSFPSSVPPVGEQFF
TRBV4-1	TRBJ2-3	CASSEERTDTQYF
TRBV27	TRBJ2-1	CASSLSGRVPNNEQFF
TRBV18	TRBJ1-1	CASSLRQGVAFF
TRBV11-2	TRBJ2-3	CASSLVGGSADTQYF